The rows below give T cell receptor beta chains drawn from one sample of a study of blood T cell repertoires in COVID-19. Clones were sequenced by immunoSEQ multiplex PCR, and TCRdb holds only the in-frame ones, with some missing. The sample carries fewer than 250,000 clones, about nine tenths recorded once. Source material: PBMCs or T cells enriched from blood (not recorded which). The source is a man aged 25 to 40 in a cohort exposed to, infected with or recovered from COVID-19 (not recorded which). Both conserved end residues are part of each CDR3. Each record gives: CDR3 protein, CDR3 DNA, V gene, D gene, J gene, clone size. D genes are given only for firm matches. Clone size is not always given. Where it is, it says once, few, many or a class for expanded clones.

CDR3: CASSPGQLAGAYEQYF
DNA: TGTGCCAGCAGTCCAGGACAGCTAGCGGGTGCCTACGAGCAGTACTTC
V: TRBV28
D: TRBD2
J: TRBJ2-7
size: NA

CDR3: CASSLIGQGPYEQYF
DNA: TGTGCCAGCAGCTTAATAGGACAGGGGCCCTACGAGCAGTACTTC
V: TRBV7-9
D: TRBD1
J: TRBJ2-7
size: NA

CDR3: CASRLGRAALYEQYF
DNA: TGTGCCAGCAGATTGGGGAGGGCAGCCCTCTACGAGCAGTACTTC
V: TRBV6-5
D: TRBD2
J: TRBJ2-7
size: NA

CDR3: CASSLGLAGASYNEQFF
DNA: TGTGCCAGCAGCTTAGGACTAGCGGGAGCCTCATACAATGAGCAGTTCTTC
V: TRBV11-3
D: TRBD2
J: TRBJ2-1
size: NA

CDR3: CASSQSGQGLQYGYTF
DNA: TGTGCCAGCAGCCAATCCGGACAGGGCCTTCAATATGGCTACACCTTC
V: TRBV4-2
D: TRBD1
J: TRBJ1-2
size: NA

CDR3: CASQAGAGNTQYF
DNA: TGTGCCAGCCAAGCGGGAGCGGGAAATACGCAGTATTTT
V: TRBV19
D: TRBD2
J: TRBJ2-3
size: NA

CDR3: CASSPERALPYEQYF
DNA: TGTGCCAGCAGTCCCGAGCGGGCGCTACCATACGAGCAGTACTTC
V: TRBV7-2
D: NA
J: TRBJ2-7
size: NA

CDR3: CASSYRLAGSQETQYF
DNA: TGTGCCAGCAGCTATAGACTAGCGGGAAGCCAAGAGACCCAGTACTTC
V: TRBV3-1/TRBV3-2
D: TRBD2
J: TRBJ2-5
size: NA

CDR3: CASGAQQSGANVLTF
DNA: TGTGCCAGCGGCGCACAGCAGTCTGGGGCCAACGTCCTGACTTTC
V: TRBV5-4
D: NA
J: TRBJ2-6
size: NA

CDR3: CASSSGTRLYTQYF
DNA: TGTGCCAGCAGTTCCGGGACTAGACTGTATACGCAGTATTTT
V: TRBV28
D: TRBD2
J: TRBJ2-3
size: NA

CDR3: CAIRKTGSTEAFF
DNA: TGTGCCATCAGGAAGACAGGGTCCACTGAAGCTTTCTTT
V: TRBV10-3
D: TRBD1
J: TRBJ1-1
size: NA

CDR3: CASSPGRATYNEQFF
DNA: TGTGCCAGCAGCCCCGGGAGGGCGACCTACAATGAGCAGTTCTTC
V: TRBV9
D: TRBD2
J: TRBJ2-1
size: NA

CDR3: CASSLLGTDTDTQYF
DNA: TGTGCCAGCAGCCTACTAGGGACAGACACAGATACGCAGTATTTT
V: TRBV5-6
D: TRBD1
J: TRBJ2-3
size: few

CDR3: CASSPRVSGRAADTQYF
DNA: TGTGCCAGCAGCCCCCGCGTTAGCGGGAGGGCCGCCGATACGCAGTATTTT
V: TRBV9
D: TRBD2
J: TRBJ2-3
size: once

CDR3: CASSVELAGPYEQYF
DNA: TGTGCCAGCAGCGTAGAACTAGCGGGGCCCTACGAGCAGTACTTC
V: TRBV9
D: TRBD2
J: TRBJ2-7
size: NA

CDR3: CSASRSAQVNTEAFF
DNA: TGCAGTGCTAGTAGATCCGCACAGGTAAACACTGAAGCTTTCTTT
V: TRBV20-1
D: NA
J: TRBJ1-1
size: NA

CDR3: CASSLREGIEGTYEQYF
DNA: TGTGCCAGCAGTTTAAGGGAGGGGATAGAGGGCACCTACGAGCAGTACTTC
V: TRBV28
D: TRBD2
J: TRBJ2-7
size: NA

CDR3: CASSFLAAGGPGENIQYF
DNA: TGTGCCAGCAGTTTTCTGGCGGCGGGAGGGCCTGGGGAAAACATTCAGTACTTC
V: TRBV28
D: TRBD2
J: TRBJ2-4
size: NA

CDR3: CASSEHTRGNYGYTF
DNA: TGTGCCAGCAGCGAACACACCAGGGGAAACTATGGCTACACCTTC
V: TRBV7-6
D: NA
J: TRBJ1-2
size: NA

CDR3: CASSSLRQVRQAFF
DNA: TGTGCCAGCAGCTCCCTCCGGCAGGTTCGGCAAGCTTTCTTT
V: TRBV7-9
D: NA
J: TRBJ1-1
size: NA

CDR3: CASSLGGQGSYEQYF
DNA: TGTGCCAGCAGCTTAGGGGGACAGGGGAGCTACGAGCAGTACTTC
V: TRBV11-2
D: TRBD1
J: TRBJ2-7
size: few

CDR3: CASREGRGIYYEQYF
DNA: TGTGCCAGCCGCGAAGGACGGGGAATATACTACGAGCAGTACTTC
V: TRBV27
D: NA
J: TRBJ2-7
size: once

CDR3: CASSFLGGNSPLHF
DNA: TGTGCCAGCAGCTTCCTGGGGGGGAATTCACCCCTCCACTTT
V: TRBV5-4
D: NA
J: TRBJ1-6
size: NA

CDR3: CASSQDLAALGTDTQYF
DNA: TGTGCCAGCAGCCAAGATCTTGCGGCGTTGGGCACAGATACGCAGTATTTT
V: TRBV4-2
D: NA
J: TRBJ2-3
size: NA

CDR3: CASRAGTSGYSGANVLTF
DNA: TGTGCCAGCAGGGCCGGGACTAGCGGGTACTCTGGGGCCAACGTCCTGACTTTC
V: TRBV2
D: TRBD2
J: TRBJ2-6
size: NA

CDR3: CASSLIGTAQETQYF
DNA: TGCGCCAGCAGCCTAATAGGGACAGCTCAAGAGACCCAGTACTTC
V: TRBV5-1
D: TRBD1
J: TRBJ2-5
size: once

CDR3: CAITPGPPGLGYEQYF
DNA: TGTGCCATCACCCCAGGGCCCCCGGGACTAGGATACGAGCAGTACTTC
V: TRBV10-3
D: TRBD2
J: TRBJ2-7
size: NA

CDR3: CASSSMGTTSYEQYF
DNA: TGTGCCAGCAGTTCAATGGGTACTACCTCCTACGAGCAGTACTTC
V: TRBV28
D: NA
J: TRBJ2-7
size: NA

CDR3: CATSDGQGSGANVLTF
DNA: TGTGCCACCAGTGACGGACAGGGCTCTGGGGCCAACGTCCTGACTTTC
V: TRBV24-1
D: TRBD1
J: TRBJ2-6
size: NA

CDR3: CASSPRLDYEQYF
DNA: TGTGCCAGCAGCCCCAGACTCGACTACGAGCAGTACTTC
V: TRBV7-8
D: NA
J: TRBJ2-7
size: NA

CDR3: CASSSGTYGYTF
DNA: TGTGCCAGCAGTTCAGGGACTTATGGCTACACCTTC
V: TRBV28
D: NA
J: TRBJ1-2
size: NA

CDR3: CASSQDSVGNTIYF
DNA: TGCGCCAGCAGCCAAGACAGCGTGGGAAACACCATATATTTT
V: TRBV4-1
D: NA
J: TRBJ1-3
size: NA

CDR3: CASSDPVTGAYEQYF
DNA: TGTGCCAGCAGTGACCCGGTGACAGGAGCCTACGAGCAGTACTTC
V: TRBV6-1
D: NA
J: TRBJ2-7
size: NA

CDR3: CASGTGQETQYF
DNA: TGCGCCAGCGGCACAGGACAAGAGACCCAGTACTTC
V: TRBV10-2
D: NA
J: TRBJ2-5
size: NA

CDR3: CASSQTGINYGYTF
DNA: TGTGCCAGCAGCCAAACAGGGATCAACTATGGCTACACCTTC
V: TRBV5-6
D: NA
J: TRBJ1-2
size: NA

CDR3: CASSLLPIGGGDTGELFF
DNA: TGTGCCAGCAGCTTACTACCTATAGGGGGTGGGGACACCGGGGAGCTGTTTTTT
V: TRBV7-2
D: NA
J: TRBJ2-2
size: NA

CDR3: CASSPLQGYGYTF
DNA: TGTGCCAGCAGTCCGCTACAGGGATATGGCTACACCTTC
V: TRBV6-2/TRBV6-3
D: NA
J: TRBJ1-2
size: NA

CDR3: CASGNRAGGTQYF
DNA: TGTGCCAGCGGAAACAGGGCCGGCGGGACCCAGTACTTC
V: TRBV27
D: NA
J: TRBJ2-5
size: NA

CDR3: CASNRREGQETQYF
DNA: TGTGCCAGTAACCGGCGTGAGGGACAAGAGACCCAGTACTTC
V: TRBV19
D: NA
J: TRBJ2-5
size: NA

CDR3: CASSYSVREHYYEQYF
DNA: TGTGCCAGCAGTTACTCCGTCCGGGAACACTACTACGAGCAGTACTTC
V: TRBV6-2/TRBV6-3
D: NA
J: TRBJ2-7
size: NA

CDR3: CASSLGGTGNTEAFF
DNA: TGTGCCAGCAGCTTAGGTGGGACAGGGAACACTGAAGCTTTCTTT
V: TRBV13
D: TRBD1
J: TRBJ1-1
size: NA

CDR3: CASSLGRLAGVLDTQYF
DNA: TGTGCCAGCAGCTTAGGGCGGCTAGCGGGAGTTTTAGATACGCAGTATTTT
V: TRBV7-9
D: TRBD2
J: TRBJ2-3
size: NA

CDR3: CASSILGTENYEQYF
DNA: TGTGCCAGTAGTATACTCGGGACAGAGAATTACGAGCAGTACTTC
V: TRBV19
D: TRBD1
J: TRBJ2-7
size: NA

CDR3: CATTEAGSYNSPLHF
DNA: TGTGCCACGACGGAGGCTGGCTCCTATAATTCACCCCTCCACTTT
V: TRBV5-3
D: NA
J: TRBJ1-6
size: few

CDR3: CASSGKAGVLETQYF
DNA: TGTGCCAGCAGTGGAAAAGCGGGAGTGTTGGAGACCCAGTACTTC
V: TRBV6-1
D: TRBD2
J: TRBJ2-5
size: few

CDR3: CASSRGGVTYEQYF
DNA: TGTGCCAGCAGCAGGGGGGGAGTAACCTACGAGCAGTACTTC
V: TRBV7-9
D: NA
J: TRBJ2-7
size: NA

CDR3: CASSTARRDTGELFF
DNA: TGTGCCAGTAGTACGGCTAGGAGGGACACCGGGGAGCTGTTTTTT
V: TRBV19
D: NA
J: TRBJ2-2
size: NA

CDR3: CASRQQGQVINSPLHF
DNA: TGTGCCAGCAGACAACAAGGACAGGTGATAAATTCACCCCTCCACTTT
V: TRBV11-2
D: TRBD1
J: TRBJ1-6
size: once

CDR3: CASSERGLYGYTF
DNA: TGTGCCAGCAGTGAAAGGGGCCTCTATGGCTACACCTTC
V: TRBV6-1
D: NA
J: TRBJ1-2
size: few

CDR3: CASSPGTGAHPSMETQYF
DNA: TGTGCCAGCAGCCCCGGGACAGGGGCGCATCCCAGTATGGAGACCCAGTACTTC
V: TRBV7-6
D: TRBD1
J: TRBJ2-5
size: NA

CDR3: CASSVPCEGQAHQETQYF
DNA: TGTGCCAGCAGCGTCCCCTGTGAGGGACAGGCTCACCAAGAGACCCAGTACTTC
V: TRBV9
D: TRBD1
J: TRBJ2-5
size: NA

CDR3: CASSNRDTKNYGYTF
DNA: TGTGCCAGTAGTAACCGGGACACTAAAAACTATGGCTACACCTTC
V: TRBV19
D: NA
J: TRBJ1-2
size: NA

CDR3: CSVVRRPMGQETQYF
DNA: TGCAGCGTTGTGAGGCGACCGATGGGGCAGGAGACCCAGTACTTC
V: TRBV29-1
D: NA
J: TRBJ2-5
size: NA